The rows below give T cell receptor beta chains drawn from one sample of a study of shared clonotypes between healthy human individuals. Profiling relied on immunoSEQ multiplex PCR, and the TCRdb table lists in-frame clones only, not all of them. Among 2,100,000 or so clones listed, approximately 96% were seen once. Sequenced: naive CD4+ T cells sorted from blood. The receptors here all came from a man aged 18 to 35 in good health. The CDR3 runs from the conserved cysteine through the conserved F or W. Fields, in order: V gene, J gene, D gene, clone size, CDR3 protein, CDR3 DNA. D genes are given only for firm matches. The size field is filled for only some rows; it gives once, few, many or a size class.

v_gene: TRBV10-2; j_gene: TRBJ2-1; d_gene: TRBD2; abundance: -; CDR3aa: CASSGGLAENNEQFF; CDR3nt: TGCGCCAGCAGTGGGGGACTAGCGGAAAACAATGAGCAGTTCTTC
v_gene: TRBV18; j_gene: TRBJ1-1; d_gene: -; abundance: -; CDR3aa: CASSPLEGVEAFF; CDR3nt: TGTGCCAGCTCACCCCTGGAGGGCGTTGAAGCTTTCTTT
v_gene: TRBV5-4; j_gene: TRBJ2-3; d_gene: TRBD1; abundance: -; CDR3aa: CASSPGQSTDTQYF; CDR3nt: TGTGCCAGCAGCCCGGGACAGAGCACAGATACGCAGTATTTT
v_gene: TRBV15; j_gene: TRBJ2-2; d_gene: TRBD1; abundance: -; CDR3aa: CATSRGGQGARELFF; CDR3nt: TGTGCCACCAGCAGAGGAGGACAGGGGGCAAGGGAGCTGTTTTTT
v_gene: TRBV11-2; j_gene: TRBJ2-6; d_gene: -; abundance: -; CDR3aa: CASSSVASGANVLTF; CDR3nt: TGTGCCAGCAGCTCCGTGGCATCTGGGGCCAACGTCCTGACTTTC
v_gene: TRBV15; j_gene: TRBJ1-2; d_gene: -; abundance: -; CDR3aa: CATSRAGYGYTF; CDR3nt: TGTGCCACCAGCAGAGCCGGCTATGGCTACACCTTC
v_gene: TRBV5-1; j_gene: TRBJ2-3; d_gene: TRBD1; abundance: -; CDR3aa: CASSFRQGAGDTQYF; CDR3nt: TGCGCCAGCAGCTTTCGACAGGGGGCTGGAGATACGCAGTATTTT
v_gene: TRBV2; j_gene: TRBJ2-5; d_gene: -; abundance: -; CDR3aa: CASRRDGQETQYF; CDR3nt: TGTGCCAGCAGAAGGGACGGCCAAGAGACCCAGTACTTC
v_gene: TRBV7-2; j_gene: TRBJ2-5; d_gene: -; abundance: -; CDR3aa: CASSLAYRVETQYF; CDR3nt: TGTGCCAGCAGCTTAGCGTACAGGGTGGAGACCCAGTACTTC
v_gene: TRBV20-1; j_gene: TRBJ1-2; d_gene: -; abundance: -; CDR3aa: CSVEDGGSYTF; CDR3nt: TGCAGTGTCGAGGACGGCGGTAGCTACACCTTC
v_gene: TRBV28; j_gene: TRBJ2-7; d_gene: TRBD2; abundance: -; CDR3aa: CASSWEGLYEQYF; CDR3nt: TGTGCCAGCTCGTGGGAGGGGCTCTACGAGCAGTACTTC
v_gene: TRBV7-9; j_gene: TRBJ1-1; d_gene: TRBD1; abundance: -; CDR3aa: CASSPPNRGGTEAFF; CDR3nt: TGTGCCAGCAGCCCACCGAACAGGGGGGGGACTGAAGCTTTCTTT
v_gene: TRBV9; j_gene: TRBJ2-2; d_gene: TRBD2; abundance: -; CDR3aa: CASSSGRNTGELFF; CDR3nt: TGTGCCAGCAGTAGCGGGAGAAACACCGGGGAGCTGTTTTTT
v_gene: TRBV23-1; j_gene: TRBJ1-6; d_gene: -; abundance: -; CDR3aa: CASSPPAQANSPLHF; CDR3nt: TGCGCCAGCAGTCCCCCGGCCCAGGCCAATTCACCCCTCCACTTT
v_gene: TRBV28; j_gene: TRBJ2-7; d_gene: -; abundance: -; CDR3aa: CASRGIPLDYEQYF; CDR3nt: TGTGCCAGCAGGGGAATTCCACTTGATTACGAGCAGTACTTC
v_gene: TRBV5-5; j_gene: TRBJ1-2; d_gene: TRBD1; abundance: -; CDR3aa: CASSLVARWLGQGNGYTF; CDR3nt: TGTGCCAGCAGCTTGGTTGCGCGATGGCTTGGACAGGGAAATGGCTACACCTTC
v_gene: TRBV30; j_gene: TRBJ1-2; d_gene: -; abundance: -; CDR3aa: CACPKRANYGYTF; CDR3nt: TGTGCCTGTCCTAAGAGGGCTAACTATGGCTACACCTTC
v_gene: TRBV7-7; j_gene: TRBJ2-5; d_gene: -; abundance: once; CDR3aa: CASSLGQRYQETQYF; CDR3nt: TGTGCTAGCAGCTTAGGGCAGAGGTACCAAGAGACCCAGTACTTC
v_gene: TRBV9; j_gene: TRBJ1-1; d_gene: -; abundance: -; CDR3aa: CASSGLSGVNTEAFF; CDR3nt: TGTGCCAGCAGCGGACTCTCAGGGGTGAACACTGAAGCTTTCTTT
v_gene: TRBV21-1; j_gene: TRBJ1-5; d_gene: -; abundance: -; CDR3aa: CASSNRVSDQPQHF; CDR3nt: TGTGCCAGCAGCAATAGGGTTTCTGATCAGCCCCAGCATTTT
v_gene: TRBV4-3; j_gene: TRBJ1-4; d_gene: TRBD1; abundance: -; CDR3aa: CASSQGDRDEEKLFF; CDR3nt: TGCGCCAGCAGCCAAGGGGACAGGGATGAAGAAAAACTGTTTTTT
v_gene: TRBV5-1; j_gene: TRBJ1-1; d_gene: TRBD1; abundance: once; CDR3aa: CASSLEDRDTEAFF; CDR3nt: TGCGCCAGCAGCTTAGAAGACAGGGACACTGAAGCTTTCTTT
v_gene: TRBV27; j_gene: TRBJ1-4; d_gene: TRBD1; abundance: once; CDR3aa: CASRDRGGEKLFF; CDR3nt: TGTGCCAGCAGGGACAGGGGTGGTGAAAAACTGTTTTTT
v_gene: TRBV2; j_gene: TRBJ2-5; d_gene: -; abundance: -; CDR3aa: CASSEEVLGGKETQYF; CDR3nt: TGTGCCAGCAGTGAAGAAGTCTTGGGGGGCAAAGAGACCCAGTACTTC
v_gene: TRBV6-1; j_gene: TRBJ2-7; d_gene: -; abundance: -; CDR3aa: CASSTSHSSYEQYF; CDR3nt: TGTGCCAGCAGTACCAGTCACAGCTCCTACGAGCAGTACTTC
v_gene: TRBV19; j_gene: TRBJ2-7; d_gene: TRBD2; abundance: -; CDR3aa: CASSRLTGTSGRTYEQYF; CDR3nt: TGTGCCAGTAGTAGGCTCACCGGGACTAGCGGGAGGACCTACGAGCAGTACTTC
v_gene: TRBV5-1; j_gene: TRBJ2-4; d_gene: TRBD1; abundance: -; CDR3aa: CASSLGIWDSKAKNIQYF; CDR3nt: TGCGCCAGCAGCTTGGGTATTTGGGACAGCAAAGCCAAAAACATTCAGTACTTC
v_gene: TRBV4-3; j_gene: TRBJ2-5; d_gene: -; abundance: -; CDR3aa: CASSQDPSREETQYF; CDR3nt: TGCGCCAGCAGCCAAGATCCTAGCCGCGAAGAGACCCAGTACTTC
v_gene: TRBV10-3; j_gene: TRBJ2-7; d_gene: -; abundance: -; CDR3aa: CAISEGAYEQYF; CDR3nt: TGTGCCATCAGTGAGGGGGCATACGAGCAGTACTTC
v_gene: TRBV5-1; j_gene: TRBJ1-2; d_gene: -; abundance: -; CDR3aa: CASSWKGPGEGYTF; CDR3nt: TGCGCCAGCAGCTGGAAGGGACCCGGGGAGGGCTACACCTTC
v_gene: TRBV2; j_gene: TRBJ2-7; d_gene: -; abundance: -; CDR3aa: CASTRQSYEQYF; CDR3nt: TGTGCCAGCACCAGACAGTCTTACGAGCAGTACTTC